The source of this T cell receptor (beta chain) is a study of OX40 agonist ivuxolimab in advanced cancers. The study's findings and limits: More expanded clones were found, on average, in CD8+ than in CD4+ T cells.

Here immunoSEQ multiplex PCR was the method, and the copy in TCRdb shows in-frame clones only, minus some. The table shows about 110,000 clones, with approximately 90% occurring only once. As to this clone: Its matching antigen is unknown.

This CDR3 comprises 11 residues. Per the germline V gene, CDR1 is GTSNPN and CDR2 is SVGIG (reference sequence). V lost 2 bases and J 11 bases, leaving 12 bases between the germline ends. The rearrangement uses TRBV30 and TRBJ1-1; D remains unclear. The clonotype originates from an adult with an advanced solid tumor such as melanoma, head and neck, liver or kidney cancer. The starting material was CD4+ or CD8+ T cells sorted from blood, obtained in a trial of the OX40 agonist ivuxolimab. CDR3 amino acids: CAWSPGVGAFF. Written as DNA, the CDR3 is TGTGCCTGGAGTCCTGGAGTGGGGGCTTTCTTT.